What follows is one TCR beta chain and its context. Its matching antigen is unknown. Measured with immunoSEQ multiplex PCR; TCRdb has only the in-frame clones, and not every one. The data show 6,000 or so clones, about 90% seen once. Germline V gene data show CDR1 as SGHAT and CDR2 as FQNNGV. The CDR3 has 14 amino acids. V was clipped by 4 bases and J by 5 bases, with 12 bases between them. This sample is part of a study of immune cell composition in non-small cell lung cancer. Findings and limits, study-wide: Adenocarcinomas with higher top tumour-associated clone frequency had more reactive TILs. Tumour TCR-beta clonality was not significantly tied to smoking pack-years. Squamous carcinomas (roughly 80%) more often had tumour-associated clones >0.5% than adenocarcinomas (33%).

Normal lung was taken at the farthest possible site, at least 3 cm from tumour. This rearrangement joins TRBV11-2 to TRBJ1-5; D may be TRBD1 (5 bases). The sequence was collected from a human donor with non-small cell lung cancer. The sample comprised non-adjacent lung tissue. CDR3 DNA sequence: TGTGCCAGCAGCTACGGACACCGCGATCAGCCCCAGCATTTT. It is translated as CASSYGHRDQPQHF.